This TCR beta chain appears in the sequencing data of a study of CD8 T cells in Susac syndrome. Study results and limitations: As the study acknowledged, the number of individuals who were part of its TCR sequencing and HLA analysis was relatively small.

RNA in amounts of roughly 0.5 to 1 ug was reverse transcribed with random hexamers. Amplification of TCR beta CDR3 was carried out by immunoSEQ multiplex PCR, which covered 54 Vbeta and 13 Jbeta segments. TCRdb used MiXCR to reprocess the immunoSEQ multiplex PCR reads, holding one entry per CDR3 protein. The repertoire holds about 120,000 distinct CDR3 sequences, with roughly 91% as singletons. Blood CD8+ and CD4+ T cells underwent high-throughput TCR beta sequencing. The length of the CDR3 is 15 residues. Germline CDR1 is MDHEN and CDR2 is SYDVKM. V was cut by 6 bases and J by 3 bases, with 18 bases left in between. Turning to this clonotype: Its antigen is not identified.

The sample comprised CD4+ T cells from PBMCs. The chain links TRBV28 to TRBJ2-7, with D tentatively TRBD1 (6 bases). The receptor's source is a human donor in good health. CDR3 bases: TGTGCCAGCAGGCTCCAGGGACAAGGTTACTACGAGCAGTACTTC. This translates into CASRLQGQGYYEQYF.